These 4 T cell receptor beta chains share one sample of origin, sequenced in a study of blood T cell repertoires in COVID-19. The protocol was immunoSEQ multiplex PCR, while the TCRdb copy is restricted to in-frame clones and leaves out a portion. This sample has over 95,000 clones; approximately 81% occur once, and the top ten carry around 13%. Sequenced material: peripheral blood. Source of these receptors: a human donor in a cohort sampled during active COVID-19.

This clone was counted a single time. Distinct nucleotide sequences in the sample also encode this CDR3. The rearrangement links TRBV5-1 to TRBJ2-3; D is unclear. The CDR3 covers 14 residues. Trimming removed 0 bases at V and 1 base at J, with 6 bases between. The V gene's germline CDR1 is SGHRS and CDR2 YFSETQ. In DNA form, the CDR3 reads TGCGCCAGCAGCTTGGGGAGCGGCACAGATACGCAGTATTTT. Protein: CASSLGSGTDTQYF.

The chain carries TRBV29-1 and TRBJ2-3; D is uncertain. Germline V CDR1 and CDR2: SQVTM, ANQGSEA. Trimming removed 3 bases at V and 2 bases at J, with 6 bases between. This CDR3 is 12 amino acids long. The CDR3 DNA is TGCAGCGTTGACTACGACACAGATACGCAGTATTTT. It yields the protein CSVDYDTDTQYF.

The CDR3, as DNA: TGTGCCAGCAGTGATGGAAGGAGTAGCAATCAGCCCCAGCATTTT. Its translation: CASSDGRSSNQPQHF. The V call is TRBV6-1, the J call TRBJ1-5, with unresolved D. The ends were cut back, 3 bases at V and 0 bases at J, with 9 bases in the middle. Germline V lookup: CDR1 MNHNS, CDR2 SASEGT. The CDR3 runs 15 residues.

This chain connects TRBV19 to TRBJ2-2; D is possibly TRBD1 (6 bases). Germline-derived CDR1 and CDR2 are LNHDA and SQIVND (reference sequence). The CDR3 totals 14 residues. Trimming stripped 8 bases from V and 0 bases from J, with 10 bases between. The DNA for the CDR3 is TGTGCCAGTGAGACAGGCGCGAACACCGGGGAGCTGTTTTTT. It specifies CASETGANTGELFF.